The 2 T cell receptor beta chains in this list originate from one sample, sequenced in a study of technical replicates of blood from a few donors. Generated by immunoSEQ multiplex PCR, the TCRdb table keeps only in-frame clones and is missing some. The table records 60,000 to 65,000 clones, nearly 95% of them present only once. The sequenced sample was PBMCs. The source of these receptors is a human donor in good health. Some clones in this sample may be carry-over from other donors' samples.

The chain combines TRBV2 with TRBJ1-2; 7 bases align to TRBD1. Trimming removed 6 bases from V and 4 bases from J; junction bases left unmatched: 11. From germline, CDR1 is SNHLY and CDR2 FYNNEI. CDR3 length: 15 residues. CDR3 sequence: CASSNTRDSLYGYTF. CDR3 DNA: TGTGCCAGCAGCAACACGCGGGACAGCCTCTATGGCTACACCTTC.

The rearrangement uses TRBV4-3 and TRBJ2-7, with a weak D call TRBD2 (7 bases). Trimming cost V 0 bases and J 10 bases, with 22 bases left between them. This CDR3 comprises 16 residues. CDR1 and CDR2 (germline): LGHNA, YSLEER. CDR3 loop: CASSQEWGASGSLQYF. DNA of the CDR3: TGCGCCAGCAGCCAAGAATGGGGGGCTAGCGGTTCCCTCCAGTACTTC.